These 28 T cell receptor beta chains were sequenced from one sample in a study of response to subunit inactivated influenza vaccine listed by TCRdb under 2018. The method behind the library was RT-PCR. Instrument used: Illumina HiSeq 2500. Clones were called with MiXCR by TCRdb after fastp trimmed the public reads at Q25, and only in-frame beta chains were retained. Rows are combined by CDR3 protein, so each entry shows the most common genes and DNA. The sample table lists around 200,000 distinct CDR3 sequences, about 9% of them with a count of one. The ten largest make up about 11% of the sample. The specimen comprised non-naive T cells sorted from PBMCs, sampled on the day of vaccination. Interpreted using the paper, the cell subset or site label stands for: memory T cell fraction. The receptors shown here come from a middle-aged man who received an inactivated influenza vaccine. Donor details come from another sample of the same person, matched by shared clones.

This clonotype has just a few counts. The chain links TRBV24-1 to TRBJ2-5; the match to TRBD1 covers 12 bases. The length of the CDR3 is 17 residues. V shed 2 bases, J shed 5 bases, and the junction held 8 bases outside the gene matches. Germline V gene lookup returns CDR1 KGHDR and CDR2 SFDVKD. CDR3 nucleotide sequence: TGTGCCACCAGTGATTCCGCCGGGACAGGGGGCTGGGAGACCCAGTACTTC. Amino acid sequence: CATSDSAGTGGWETQYF.

The V call is TRBV28, the J call TRBJ2-7, with TRBD1 matching over 10 bases. This CDR3 is built from 15 residues. Germline V lookup: CDR1 MDHEN, CDR2 SYDVKM. The junction had 10 bases not matched to a gene; V was cut back by 5 bases and J by 6 bases. Here the CDR3 reads CASSPRTGGSREQYF. The CDR3 nucleotides read TGTGCCAGCAGTCCCAGGACAGGGGGAAGCCGCGAGCAGTACTTC.

The J gene is TRBJ2-1, the V gene TRBV20-1; possibly TRBD2 for D (6 bases). There are 14 residues in the CDR3. CDR1 and CDR2 (germline): DFQATT, SNEGSKA (reference sequence). Trimming took 7 bases from V and 0 from J, leaving 13 bases between them. DNA for the CDR3: TGCAGTGGTCTGGGACTCAGCTCCTACAATGAGCAGTTCTTC. Translation: CSGLGLSSYNEQFF.

This clonotype was picked up a small number of times. As DNA, the CDR3 is TGCGCCAGCAGCCAACTCGCGACCGGGACTAGCTCGGATACGCAGTATTTT. Its translation is CASSQLATGTSSDTQYF. The genes are TRBV4-1 and TRBJ2-3, with 9 bases lining up with TRBD2. The V gene end was trimmed by 2 bases and the J gene end by 6 bases; junction bases not matched to a gene: 12. This CDR3 has 17 amino acids. The germline gives CDR1 MGHRA, CDR2 YSYEKL.

The chain recombines TRBV9 with TRBJ2-5; D not certain. Germline CDR1 and CDR2: SGDLS and YYNGEE. Trimming took off 1 base at V and 3 bases at J, with 7 bases between the two ends. The CDR3 consists of 13 residues. CDR3 loop: CASSVRVEETQYF. CDR3 sequence (DNA): TGTGCCAGCAGCGTACGCGTTGAAGAGACCCAGTACTTC.

There are a few counts of this clonotype. V gene TRBV20-1 combines with J gene TRBJ1-2; D is uncertain. The CDR3 has 11 residues. Trimming left V 3 bases short and J 4 bases short, with 6 bases between. Germline CDR1 DFQATT, CDR2 SNEGSKA (reference sequence). CDR3 in DNA: TGCAGTGCTAGGGCAACCTATGGCTACACCTTC. Protein sequence: CSARATYGYTF.

This clonotype was detected many times. V gene TRBV25-1 combines with J gene TRBJ2-3; the match to TRBD1 covers 9 bases. Per the germline V gene, CDR1 is MGHDK and CDR2 is SYGVNS. The CDR3 totals 19 residues. With V trimmed by 0 bases and J by 2 bases, 12 bases remained unmatched. DNA for the CDR3: TGTGCCAGCAGTGAATACCCGACAGGGGGATTAGCTCTCACAGATACGCAGTATTTT. Translation: CASSEYPTGGLALTDTQYF.

This clonotype was observed a few times. The chain couples TRBV7-2 to TRBJ2-7, with TRBD1 matching over 9 bases. The CDR3 sequence is 14 residues long. V lost 3 bases and J lost 3; bases outside the gene matches: 3. Germline V lookup: CDR1 SGHTA, CDR2 FQGNSA. The CDR3 DNA reads as TGTGCCAGCAGCTTTGACAGGGGGTACTACGAGCAGTACTTC. Translating it yields CASSFDRGYYEQYF. Based on the CDR3 plus reference TRBV7-2 and TRBJ2-7, the full variable domain is GAGVSQSPSNKVTEKGKDVELRCDPISGHTALYWYRQSLGQGLEFLIYFQGNSAPDKSGLPSDRFSAERTGGSVSTLTIQRTQQEDSAVYLCASSFDRGYYEQYFGPGTRLTVT.

About this clonotype: Possible read error: a much larger clone is one base away. This chain connects TRBV5-1 to TRBJ2-5; D gene uncertain. Germline assignment: CDR1 SGHRS and CDR2 YFSETQ. The length of the CDR3 is 13 residues. The CDR3 DNA sequence: TGCGCCAGCAGCTTGGTTGCGGAAGAGGCCCAGTACTTC. Encoded protein: CASSLVAEEAQYF. Full variable domain (rest looked up from reference TRBV5-1 and TRBJ2-5): KAGVTQTPRYLIKTRGQQVTLSCSPISGHRSVSWYQQTPGQGLQFLFEYFSETQRNKGNFPGRFSGRQFSNSRSEMNVSTLELGDSALYLCASSLVAEEAQYFGPGTRLLVL.

The V gene is TRBV5-6, the J gene TRBJ2-2; TRBD2 aligns across 8 bases. J lost 1 base, V lost 0 bases, and 5 bases had no gene match. CDR3 length equals 17 residues. In germline, CDR1 is SGHDT, CDR2 YYEEEE. CDR3 sequence reads: CASSLALLAGNTGELFF. Here the CDR3 DNA reads TGTGCCAGCAGCTTGGCCTTGCTAGCGGGGAACACCGGGGAGCTGTTTTTT.

V gene TRBV20-1 combines with J gene TRBJ1-1; tentatively, D is TRBD1 (6 bases). Germline-derived CDR1 and CDR2 are DFQATT and SNEGSKA (reference sequence). The CDR3 runs 13 residues. Trimming took 5 bases from V and 4 from J, leaving 14 bases between them. CDR3 protein: CSAQTGGGTEAFF. The CDR3 DNA sequence: TGCAGTGCTCAGACAGGCGGAGGCACTGAAGCTTTCTTT.

This clonotype was observed many times. This sequence joins TRBV11-2 and TRBJ1-1; D remains unclear. Germline assignment: CDR1 SGHAT and CDR2 FQNNGV. Trimming cost V 1 base and J 10 bases, with 10 bases left between them. The CDR3 is made up of 12 amino acids. This CDR3 reads CASSLGGVGAFF. In nucleotides, the CDR3 is TGTGCCAGCAGCTTAGGCGGGGTGGGAGCTTTCTTT.

This clonotype was observed many times. The chain combines TRBV2 with TRBJ2-2; 9 nucleotides match TRBD1. The CDR3 extends over 15 amino acids. Germline values: CDR1 SNHLY, CDR2 FYNNEI. The junction had 4 bases not matched to a gene; V was cut back by 7 bases and J by 1 base. Written as DNA, the CDR3 is TGTGCCAGCAATCCGGGACAGGGGAACACCGGGGAGCTGTTTTTT. Translating it yields CASNPGQGNTGELFF.

At least ten counts were recorded for this clonotype. The chain recombines TRBV10-3 with TRBJ2-3, with D perhaps TRBD2 (5 bases). Trimming took off 3 bases at V and 3 bases at J, with 10 bases between the two ends. This CDR3 is built from 14 residues. Germline lookup yields CDR1 ENHRY and CDR2 SYGVKD. The chain's CDR3 is CAISEQLVTDTQYF. The CDR3 DNA follows: TGTGCCATCAGTGAACAACTAGTGACAGATACGCAGTATTTT.

This clonotype was seen more than once but under ten times. V gene TRBV11-2 combines with J gene TRBJ2-3; 7 bases are a match to TRBD2. This CDR3 region has 15 residues. V was pared by 4 bases and J by 0 bases, with 4 bases of the junction left unmatched. Germline lookup yields CDR1 SGHAT and CDR2 FQNNGV. The CDR3 spells CASSSSGTSTDTQYF. The CDR3 DNA reads as TGTGCCAGCAGCTCCAGCGGGACTAGCACAGATACGCAGTATTTT. Full variable domain (rest looked up from reference TRBV11-2 and TRBJ2-3): EAGVAQSPRYKIIEKRQSVAFWCNPISGHATLYWYQQILGQGPKLLIQFQNNGVVDDSQLPKDRFSAERLKGVDSTLKIQPAKLEDSAVYLCASSSSGTSTDTQYFGPGTRLTVL.

The rearrangement uses TRBV11-2 and TRBJ2-2; 15 nucleotides match TRBD2. This CDR3 comprises 18 residues. V lost 7 bases, J lost 4 bases, and 10 bases stayed unmatched. Per germline, CDR1 SGHAT and CDR2 FQNNGV. The CDR3, as DNA: TGTGCCAGCACCCCTGGACTAGCGGGGGGGCGAGGCACCGGGGAGCTGTTTTTT. Residues: CASTPGLAGGRGTGELFF. Full variable domain (rest looked up from reference TRBV11-2 and TRBJ2-2): EAGVAQSPRYKIIEKRQSVAFWCNPISGHATLYWYQQILGQGPKLLIQFQNNGVVDDSQLPKDRFSAERLKGVDSTLKIQPAKLEDSAVYLCASTPGLAGGRGTGELFFGEGSRLTVL.

The genes are TRBV7-2 and TRBJ2-7, with 9 bases lining up with TRBD2. CDR1 SGHTA and CDR2 FQGNSA come from the germline V gene. The CDR3 spans 15 residues. J gave up 6 bases and V 0 bases, and 6 bases lay outside the gene matches. The CDR3 protein is CASSLASSGMLEQYF. The CDR3 bases are TGTGCCAGCAGCTTAGCCTCTAGCGGGATGCTCGAGCAGTACTTC.

At least ten counts were recorded for this clonotype. The gene calls are TRBV11-2 and TRBJ2-2, with 8 bases aligning to TRBD1. V was pared by 4 bases and J by 1 base, with 2 bases of the junction left unmatched. The CDR3 covers 15 residues. The germline CDR1 and CDR2 sequences are SGHAT and FQNNGV. In nucleotides, the CDR3 is TGTGCCAGCAGCTGGGGACAGGTGAACACCGGGGAGCTGTTTTTT. Translating gives CASSWGQVNTGELFF.

This chain joins TRBV7-2 and TRBJ2-2, with D possibly TRBD1 on 5 matching bases. Looked up from germline, CDR1 is SGHTA and CDR2 is FQGNSA. This CDR3 has 11 residues. The V gene lost 5 bases and the J gene lost 12 bases, with 10 bases spanning the gap. The CDR3 bases are TGTGCCAGCAGCCCGCAGGGAAAGCTGTTTTTT. Translating gives CASSPQGKLFF.

The CDR3 spells CASSEGQGVTNEKLFF. The CDR3 DNA reads as TGCGCCAGCAGCGAGGGACAGGGTGTAACTAATGAAAAACTGTTTTTT. The chain has TRBV5-1 and TRBJ1-4; TRBD1 aligns across 9 bases. This CDR3 has 16 residues. The germline V gene encodes CDR1 SGHRS and CDR2 YFSETQ. Trimming removed 4 bases from V and 1 base from J; junction bases left unmatched: 5.

This clonotype appeared many times. The chain couples TRBV5-1 to TRBJ2-1, with a weak D call TRBD1 (5 bases). V lost 4 bases and J 4 bases, leaving 9 bases between the germline ends. This CDR3 region has 13 residues. Germline CDR1 SGHRS, CDR2 YFSETQ. The CDR3 region is CASSANRYNEQFF. Written as DNA, the CDR3 is TGCGCCAGCAGCGCTAACAGGTACAATGAGCAGTTCTTC. Supplemented by reference TRBV5-1 and TRBJ2-1, the full variable domain reads KAGVTQTPRYLIKTRGQQVTLSCSPISGHRSVSWYQQTPGQGLQFLFEYFSETQRNKGNFPGRFSGRQFSNSRSEMNVSTLELGDSALYLCASSANRYNEQFFGPGTRLTVL.

This clonotype was counted many times. The chain is built from TRBV24-1 and TRBJ2-1, with D perhaps assigned TRBD1 or TRBD2 (6 bases each). V gave up 4 bases and J gave up 7 bases, with 13 bases separating them. Germline-derived CDR1 and CDR2 are KGHDR and SFDVKD. CDR3 length: 14 residues. CDR3: CATSERGAKNEQFF. The CDR3 coding sequence is TGTGCCACCAGTGAAAGGGGGGCTAAAAATGAGCAGTTCTTC.

This clonotype was counted many times. The rearrangement links TRBV6-1 to TRBJ2-7, with 7 bases lining up with TRBD1. V lost 6 bases, J lost 1 base, and 9 bases stayed unmatched. Germline V gene lookup returns CDR1 MNHNS and CDR2 SASEGT. The CDR3 contains 15 residues. CDR3 bases: TGTGCCAGCAGCCCCTCCGGGACAGCTTCCTACGAGCAGTACTTC. This sequence encodes CASSPSGTASYEQYF.

The V call is TRBV27, the J call TRBJ2-1; D unclear. V lost 2 bases, J lost 8 bases, and 10 bases lay in between. Germline V gives CDR1 MNHEY, CDR2 SMNVEV (reference sequence). The CDR3 sequence is 13 residues long. The CDR3 here is CASSLKVGYEQFF. The CDR3 coding sequence is TGTGCCAGCAGTTTAAAGGTGGGCTATGAGCAGTTCTTC.

This clonotype was found many times. The J gene is TRBJ2-2, the V gene TRBV5-1, with D perhaps assigned TRBD1 or TRBD2 (5 bases each). Germline V gives CDR1 SGHRS, CDR2 YFSETQ. V was clipped by 4 bases and J by 5 bases, with 18 bases between them. The CDR3 loop spans 16 amino acids. The CDR3 region is CASSAYPRDRTGELFF. The CDR3 coding sequence is TGCGCCAGCAGCGCGTACCCCCGGGACCGAACCGGGGAGCTGTTTTTT.

The genes are TRBV20-1 and TRBJ2-5; perhaps TRBD2 as D (6 bases). In germline, CDR1 is DFQATT, CDR2 SNEGSKA (reference sequence). This CDR3 is built from 15 residues. Trimming stripped 3 bases from V and 1 base from J, with 15 bases between. DNA for the CDR3: TGCAGTGCTAGTCGGGGCGGGAACACCCAAGAGACCCAGTACTTC. Residues: CSASRGGNTQETQYF.

A note on this clonotype: A single base separates this from a much larger clone, so it may be a read error. This sequence joins TRBV29-1 and TRBJ2-1; D gene uncertain. This CDR3 has 11 amino acids. Germline V gene lookup returns CDR1 SQVTM and CDR2 ANQGSEA. V lost 0 bases to trimming and J lost 13 bases, with 10 bases between them. Written as DNA, the CDR3 is TGCAGCGTTGAAGATCCTAGTGATCAGTTCTTC. The encoded protein is CSVEDPSDQFF.

There are many counts of this clonotype. The chain links TRBV29-1 to TRBJ1-1, with D hard to call. In germline, CDR1 is SQVTM, CDR2 ANQGSEA. Trimming removed 4 bases at V and 4 bases at J, with 10 bases between. The CDR3 is 12 residues long. CDR3 protein: CSVVRRSTEAFF. Here the CDR3 DNA reads TGCAGCGTTGTCAGGAGAAGCACTGAAGCTTTCTTT.